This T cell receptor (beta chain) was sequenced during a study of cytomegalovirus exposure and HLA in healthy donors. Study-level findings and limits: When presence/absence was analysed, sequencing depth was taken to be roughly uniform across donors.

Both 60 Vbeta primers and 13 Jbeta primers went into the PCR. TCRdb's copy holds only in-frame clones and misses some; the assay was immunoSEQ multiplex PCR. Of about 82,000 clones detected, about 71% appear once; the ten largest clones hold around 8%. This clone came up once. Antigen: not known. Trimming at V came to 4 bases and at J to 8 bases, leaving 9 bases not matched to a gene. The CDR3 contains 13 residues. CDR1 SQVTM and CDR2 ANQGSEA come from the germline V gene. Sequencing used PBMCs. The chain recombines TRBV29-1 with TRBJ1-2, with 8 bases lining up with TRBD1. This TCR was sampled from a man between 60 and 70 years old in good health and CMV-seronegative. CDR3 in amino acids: CSVVQGGAGGYTF. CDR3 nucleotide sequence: TGCAGCGTTGTACAGGGGGGCGCTGGGGGCTACACCTTC.